Below, 20 T cell receptor beta chains from the same sample are listed, as sequenced in a study of T cells in Graves' hyperthyroidism and ophthalmopathy. There were TCR beta CDR3 regions amplified from RNA transcripts. HTBI primers were used for first-round RT-PCR of the TCR CDR3. TCRdb recomputed calls from the multiplex PCR reads with MiXCR, one row per CDR3 protein. The sample consists of approximately 98,000 distinct CDR3 sequences, approximately 39% of them appearing once. Sequencing was performed on peripheral blood or thyroid tissue (not recorded which). The receptors come from a woman aged 25-40 years with Graves' hyperthyroidism.

This clonotype occurred many times. The chain links TRBV7-8 to TRBJ1-1; possible D gene TRBD1, 5 bases. The CDR3 is made up of 15 amino acids. V shed 2 bases and J shed 5 bases, with 15 bases lying between them. From germline, CDR1 is SGHVS and CDR2 FQNEAQ. The CDR3 nucleotides are TGTGCCAGCAGCTTAACGGACATTGATTTAACTGAAGCTTTCTTT. It codes for CASSLTDIDLTEAFF. Together with reference TRBV7-8 and TRBJ1-1, the CDR3 gives the full variable domain: GAGVSQSPRYKVAKRGQDVALRCDPISGHVSLFWYQQALGQGPEFLTYFQNEAQLDKSGLPSDRFFAERPEGSVSTLKIQRTQQEDSAVYLCASSLTDIDLTEAFFGQGTRLTVV.

This clonotype has at least ten counts. This sequence joins TRBV5-8 and TRBJ1-2, with D possibly TRBD1 on 6 matching bases. V was pared by 0 bases and J by 6 bases, with 15 bases between. Germline CDR1 SGHTS, CDR2 YDEGEE. This CDR3 has 15 residues. The CDR3 is CASSLAKVGGDGYTF. CDR3 nucleotides: TGTGCCAGCAGCTTGGCAAAGGTGGGGGGCGATGGCTACACCTTC.

The chain links TRBV20-1 to TRBJ2-5; 10 nucleotides match TRBD1. CDR1 and CDR2 (germline): DFQATT, SNEGSKA (reference sequence). Germline trimming cut 6 bases from V and 1 base from J; bases unmatched to any gene: 8. This CDR3 contains 15 residues. The CDR3 region is CSALGDRGGQETQYF. The CDR3 DNA follows: TGCAGTGCCCTGGGGGACAGGGGAGGCCAAGAGACCCAGTACTTC.

This clonotype was seen many times. The chain links TRBV6-1 to TRBJ2-7; D call uncertain. Germline-derived CDR1 and CDR2 are MNHNS and SASEGT. V was shortened by 2 bases and J by 3 bases, with 5 bases between the two germline ends. The CDR3 runs to 12 residues. CDR3 residues: CASSEYGYEQYF. The CDR3 DNA reads as TGTGCCAGCAGTGAATACGGCTACGAGCAGTACTTC.

The sample holds one count of this clonotype. The V call is TRBV7-2, the J call TRBJ2-7; 12 nucleotides align to TRBD2. Germline CDR1 reads SGHTA; CDR2 reads FQGNSA. V shed 1 base and J 2 bases; nucleotides not matched to a gene: 3. This CDR3 is 16 amino acids long. The DNA for the CDR3 is TGTGCCAGCAGCTTAGGACTAGCGGGAGATGCCTACGAGCAGTACTTC. Its translation: CASSLGLAGDAYEQYF.

This clonotype was found many times. The DNA for the CDR3 is TGTGCCAGCAGCCCACCTTTACAGGGGATCGAGGAGCTGTTTTTT. Amino acid sequence: CASSPPLQGIEELFF. The rearrangement uses TRBV7-9 and TRBJ2-2; the match to TRBD1 covers 7 bases. The CDR3 sequence is 15 residues long. The V and J ends lost 5 bases and 10 bases, in that order; junction bases with no gene match: 13. Germline-derived CDR1 and CDR2 are SEHNR and FQNEAQ (reference sequence).

This sequence joins TRBV5-1 and TRBJ1-2; 9 nucleotides agree with TRBD1. The germline gives CDR1 SGHRS, CDR2 YFSETQ. V shed 1 base, J shed 3 bases, and the junction held 4 bases outside the gene matches. CDR3 size: 15 residues. The CDR3 nucleotides are TGCGCCAGCAGCTTGTGGGGACAGGGAGACTATGGCTACACCTTC. Its protein is CASSLWGQGDYGYTF.

The chain couples TRBV7-9 to TRBJ2-5, with D perhaps TRBD1 or TRBD2 (5 bases each). CDR3 size: 14 residues. The germline gives CDR1 SEHNR, CDR2 FQNEAQ (reference sequence). The ends were cut back, 5 bases at V and 5 bases at J, with 15 bases in the middle. The CDR3 DNA follows: TGTGCCAGCAGCAAGGCGAGGGGATGGGAGACCCAGTACTTC. This codes for CASSKARGWETQYF.

This clonotype was recorded only once. This chain uses TRBV7-6 with TRBJ2-7; TRBD2 might be the D (5 bases). Trimming removed 6 bases at V and 7 bases at J, with 13 bases between. CDR3 length equals 12 residues. Germline V CDR1 and CDR2: SGHVS, FNYEAQ. DNA for the CDR3: TGTGCCAGCAGTGGACTCCGCCGGGAGCAGTACTTC. As protein: CASSGLRREQYF.

Comment on this clonotype: Likely a read error: the CDR3 ends without its conserved phenylalanine or tryptophan. The limits of the CDR3 on the DNA are not certain, so only TCRdb's listed CDR3 is given. This chain links TRBV5-8 with TRBJ1-1. The V gene's germline CDR1 is SGHTS and CDR2 YDEGEE. The CDR3 comprises 15 residues, both ends counted. CDR3: CASSQRGRGNTEAFL.

This chain connects TRBV2 to TRBJ1-2; D gene unclear. The CDR3 length is 15 residues. V was cut by 6 bases and J by 0 bases, with 14 bases left in between. In germline, CDR1 is SNHLY, CDR2 FYNNEI. The CDR3 DNA follows: TGTGCCAGCAGCCCGCTGTCGCTAACTAACTATGGCTACACCTTC. Amino acid sequence: CASSPLSLTNYGYTF.

Note on this clonotype: Given a much more abundant clone one base away, this may be a read error. The DNA for the CDR3 is TGTGCCAGCAGTGATGCCGGGACAGGAATCACTGAAGCTTTCTTT. It is translated as CASSDAGTGITEAFF. V gene TRBV6-5 combines with J gene TRBJ1-1; 8 bases are shared with TRBD1. CDR3 length: 15 residues. The V gene end was trimmed by 5 bases and the J gene end by 4 bases; junction bases not matched to a gene: 9. Germline loops: CDR1 MNHEY, CDR2 SVGAGI.

This clonotype was observed many times. The V and J genes are TRBV7-9 and TRBJ1-4; tentatively, D is TRBD1 (6 bases). The V end lost 4 bases, the J end lost 3 bases, and 15 bases lay between the germline ends. The CDR3 extends over 16 amino acids. The germline V gene encodes CDR1 SEHNR and CDR2 FQNEAQ (reference sequence). The CDR3 loop is CASSSITGSSNEKLFF. CDR3 sequence (DNA): TGTGCCAGCAGCTCAATCACAGGGTCCTCTAATGAAAAACTGTTTTTT. Based on the CDR3 plus reference TRBV7-9 and TRBJ1-4, the full variable domain is DTGVSQNPRHKITKRGQNVTFRCDPISEHNRLYWYRQTLGQGPEFLTYFQNEAQLEKSRLLSDRFSAERPKGSFSTLEIQRTEQGDSAMYLCASSSITGSSNEKLFFGSGTQLSVL.

Here the CDR3 reads CASLLNRFGNQPQHF. The CDR3 DNA is TGTGCCAGTCTCCTGAACAGGTTTGGGAATCAGCCCCAGCATTTT. The chain recombines TRBV28 with TRBJ1-5; possible D gene TRBD1, 5 bases. The CDR3 extends over 15 amino acids. Germline lookup yields CDR1 MDHEN and CDR2 SYDVKM. Trimming cost V 9 bases and J 4 bases, with 19 bases left between them.

The rearrangement uses TRBV14 and TRBJ1-2, with D possibly matching TRBD1 (6 bases). The CDR3 runs to 15 residues. Trimming stripped 8 bases from V and 3 bases from J, with 19 bases between. Germline CDR1 is SGHDN and CDR2 is FVKESK. CDR3 DNA sequence: TGTGCCAGCTCACCCCAGGGGTCTCTGGACTATGGCTACACCTTC. Amino acid sequence: CASSPQGSLDYGYTF.

Remarks on this clonotype: This CDR3 fails to terminate in the conserved phenylalanine or tryptophan, so it likely reflects a read error. It is unclear where the CDR3 begins or ends on the DNA, so no DNA is shown, and the CDR3 is as TCRdb lists it. The chain joins TRBV7-6 to TRBJ2-5; TRBD2, the table's D call, was not compared with the DNA. The CDR3 spans 9 amino acids, including both terminal residues. CDR1 and CDR2 (germline): SGHVS, FNYEAQ. The CDR3 protein is CASSLGLAG.

The table lists this clonotype with many counts. The chain joins TRBV7-3 to TRBJ1-2; TRBD1 matches at 7 bases. The junction had 9 bases not matched to a gene; V was cut back by 4 bases and J by 10 bases. From germline, CDR1 is SGHTA and CDR2 FQGTGA. This CDR3 region has 13 residues. The CDR3 sequence: CASSYYAGQNYTF. The CDR3 region has the DNA TGTGCCAGCAGCTATTATGCGGGACAGAACTACACCTTC. Combining the CDR3 with reference TRBV7-3 and TRBJ1-2 gives the whole variable domain GAGVSQTPSNKVTEKGKYVELRCDPISGHTALYWYRQSLGQGPEFLIYFQGTGAADDSGLPNDRFFAVRPEGSVSTLKIQRTERGDSAVYLCASSYYAGQNYTFGSGTRLTVV.

There are many counts of this clonotype. The chain employs TRBV6-5 and TRBJ1-2; 9 bases align to TRBD1. Germline CDR1 and CDR2: MNHEY and SVGAGI. This CDR3 is built from 14 residues. J gave up 4 bases and V 4 bases, and 4 bases lay outside the gene matches. DNA of the CDR3: TGTGCCAGCAGTTTGACAGGGGGTAGCTATGGCTACACCTTC. It encodes CASSLTGGSYGYTF.

This clonotype came up a few times. V usage is TRBV7-9 and J usage is TRBJ1-2, with TRBD1 matching 10 bases. Germline lookup yields CDR1 SEHNR and CDR2 FQNEAQ (reference sequence). V shed 6 bases, J shed 8 bases, and the junction held 12 bases outside the gene matches. This CDR3 spans 15 amino acids. This chain's CDR3 is CASSPWDRGGGGYTF. The CDR3 nucleotides read TGTGCCAGCAGTCCCTGGGACAGGGGCGGGGGAGGCTACACCTTC.

The chain couples TRBV7-6 to TRBJ2-2; D is ambiguous. Germline CDR1 SGHVS, CDR2 FNYEAQ. The length of the CDR3 is 16 residues. V gave up 8 bases and J gave up 4 bases, with 20 bases separating them. The CDR3 DNA reads TGTGCCAGCTTTACCTTCGGGCTAGAAGGCACCGGGGAGCTGTTTTTT. Its translation: CASFTFGLEGTGELFF.